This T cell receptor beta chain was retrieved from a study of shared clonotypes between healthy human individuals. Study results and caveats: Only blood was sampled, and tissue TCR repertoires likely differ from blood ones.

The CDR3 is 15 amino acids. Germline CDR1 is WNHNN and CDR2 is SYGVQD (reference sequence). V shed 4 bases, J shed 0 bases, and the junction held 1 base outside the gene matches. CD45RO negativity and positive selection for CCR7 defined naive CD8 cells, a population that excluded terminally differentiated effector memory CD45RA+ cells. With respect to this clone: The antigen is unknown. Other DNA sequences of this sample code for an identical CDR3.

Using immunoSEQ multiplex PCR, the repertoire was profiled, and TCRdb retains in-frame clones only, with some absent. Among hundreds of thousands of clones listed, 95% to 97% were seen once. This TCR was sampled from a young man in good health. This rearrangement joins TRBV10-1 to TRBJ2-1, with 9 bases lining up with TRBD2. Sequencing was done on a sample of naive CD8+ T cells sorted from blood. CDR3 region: CASSATSGSYNEQFF. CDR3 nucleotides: TGCGCCAGCAGTGCGACTAGCGGCTCCTACAATGAGCAGTTCTTC.